The 18 T cell receptor beta chains below all came from one sample that was sequenced in a study of metastatic and nonmetastatic thyroid tumors. TCRdb re-processed the PCR reads through MiXCR. Here the sample spans about 70,000 clones, about 17% being singletons. Thyroid surgery was preceded by no treatment in any patient. Source material: blood. Every receptor here comes from a female donor with papillary thyroid cancer or a benign thyroid nodule (not recorded which). Some clones in this sample may be carry-over from other donors' samples.

There are many counts of this clone. V usage is TRBV5-6 and J usage is TRBJ2-1; D is unresolved. This CDR3 comprises 14 residues. Germline-derived CDR1 and CDR2 are SGHDT and YYEEEE. V lost 1 base to trimming and J lost 8 bases, with 13 bases between them. CDR3 loop: CASSLMDAADEQFF. CDR3 nucleotides: TGTGCCAGCAGCTTGATGGACGCCGCGGATGAGCAGTTCTTC.

This clone was picked up many times. This sequence joins TRBV18 and TRBJ1-4; D is undetermined. Trimming pared 4 bases from V and 5 bases from J, leaving 11 bases between. From germline, CDR1 is KGHSH and CDR2 LQKENI. The CDR3 sequence is 14 residues long. The CDR3 is CASSRVAGNEKLFF. In DNA, the CDR3 is TGTGCCAGCTCACGTGTGGCGGGCAATGAAAAACTGTTTTTT. The full variable domain, its missing parts supplied by reference TRBV18 and TRBJ1-4, is NAGVMQNPRHLVRRRGQEARLRCSPMKGHSHVYWYRQLPEEGLKFMVYLQKENIIDESGMPKERFSAEFPKEGPSILRIQQVVRGDSAAYFCASSRVAGNEKLFFGSGTQLSVL.

This clone was counted a few times. The rearrangement links TRBV6-2 or TRBV6-3 to TRBJ1-4; 8 nucleotides line up with TRBD1. Per germline, CDR1 MNHEY and CDR2 SVGEGT. This CDR3 is built from 15 residues. Trimming at V came to 0 bases and at J to 6 bases, leaving 3 bases not matched to a gene. Here the CDR3 DNA reads TGTGCCAGCAGTTACTCGGGCAGGGGGCATGAAAAACTGTTTTTT. Amino acid sequence: CASSYSGRGHEKLFF.

This clone was seen just once. The chain carries TRBV11-2 and TRBJ2-7; TRBD1 or TRBD2 may be the D gene (5 bases each). The V gene lost 9 bases and the J gene lost 7 bases, with 25 bases spanning the gap. Germline assignment: CDR1 SGHAT and CDR2 FQNNGV. CDR3 length: 15 residues. The CDR3 DNA reads TGTGCCAGGATCCATTCCGGGACGCTGCCTCGGGAGCAGTACTTC. Protein product: CARIHSGTLPREQYF.

The sample holds a few counts of this clone. A read error may produce the germline difference seen at one junction end. This rearrangement joins TRBV25-1 to TRBJ2-3; D may be TRBD1 or TRBD2 (6 bases each). The V gene's germline CDR1 is MGHDK and CDR2 SYGVNS. This CDR3 region has 15 residues. CDR3 nucleotides: TGTGTCAGCAACCGGGGGCAGACTATCACAGATACGCAGTATTTT. This gives the protein CVSNRGQTITDTQYF.

This clone appeared many times. The J gene is TRBJ1-5, the V gene TRBV6-1; D gene unclear. Trimming took off 3 bases at V and 1 base at J, with 10 bases between the two ends. Germline V gene sequence: CDR1 MNHNS, CDR2 SASEGT. CDR3 length: 15 amino acids. This CDR3 reads CASSDVGGSNQPQHF. The CDR3 DNA sequence: TGTGCCAGCAGTGACGTCGGAGGGAGCAATCAGCCCCAGCATTTT.

This clone was counted at least ten times. The genes are TRBV5-1 and TRBJ1-1, with D hard to call. V was trimmed by 2 bases and J by 7 bases, leaving 12 bases between them. Looked up from germline, CDR1 is SGHRS and CDR2 is YFSETQ. The CDR3 loop spans 13 amino acids. The CDR3: CASSFTYSLEAFF. The CDR3 DNA sequence: TGCGCCAGCAGCTTTACATACAGCCTTGAAGCTTTCTTT.

This clone came up many times. The chain uses TRBV20-1 and TRBJ1-5; 7 nucleotides align to TRBD1. The V segment lost 6 bases and the J segment 5 bases; nucleotides outside the gene matches: 7. This CDR3 has 13 residues. The germline CDR1 and CDR2 sequences are DFQATT and SNEGSKA (reference sequence). The CDR3: CSAPGRGHQPQHF. CDR3 coding DNA: TGCAGTGCCCCTGGGAGGGGGCATCAGCCCCAGCATTTT.

This clone was recorded at least ten times. The rearrangement uses TRBV28 and TRBJ1-4; tentatively, D is TRBD1 (6 bases). The V gene's germline CDR1 is MDHEN and CDR2 SYDVKM. The V gene lost 3 bases and the J gene lost 7 bases, with 18 bases spanning the gap. CDR3 size: 16 residues. In DNA form, the CDR3 reads TGTGCCAGCAGTTTGTCAACAGGGAATCGGGTTGAAAAACTGTTTTTT. The encoded protein is CASSLSTGNRVEKLFF.

The J gene is TRBJ1-3, the V gene TRBV28; D is perhaps TRBD1 (5 bases). Trimming took off 6 bases at V and 3 bases at J, with 18 bases between the two ends. The germline gives CDR1 MDHEN, CDR2 SYDVKM. The CDR3 extends over 16 amino acids. The DNA for the CDR3 is TGTGCCAGCAGCGCCTCTACAGGTGTTATTGGAAACACCATATATTTT. Its protein product is CASSASTGVIGNTIYF.

This clone has at least ten counts. J is TRBJ2-5 and V is TRBV7-2; TRBD2 agrees at 9 bases. Unmatched junction bases numbered 7, after V lost 0 bases and J lost 2 bases. Germline V gene lookup returns CDR1 SGHTA and CDR2 FQGNSA. This CDR3 is 17 amino acids long. CDR3 coding DNA: TGTGCCAGCAGCTTAGCCTCTGGGCTAGCGGGACAAGAGACCCAGTACTTC. Its protein is CASSLASGLAGQETQYF.

This clone came up many times. The rearrangement uses TRBV7-6 and TRBJ2-7; D is uncertain. CDR1 and CDR2 (germline): SGHVS, FNYEAQ. The ends were cut back, 6 bases at V and 6 bases at J, with 21 bases in the middle. The length of the CDR3 is 15 residues. This CDR3 reads CASSSQPGVLVEQYF. CDR3 coding DNA: TGTGCCAGCAGTAGTCAACCTGGGGTGCTAGTCGAGCAGTACTTC. Full variable domain (remainder filled in from reference TRBV7-6 and TRBJ2-7): GAGVSQSPRYKVTKRGQDVALRCDPISGHVSLYWYRQALGQGPEFLTYFNYEAQQDKSGLPNDRFSAERPEGSISTLTIQRTEQRDSAMYRCASSSQPGVLVEQYFGPGTRLTVT.

Ten or more counts support this clone. The genes are TRBV18 and TRBJ1-2, with D uncertain. Germline V lookup: CDR1 KGHSH, CDR2 LQKENI. The CDR3 has 13 residues. The V gene lost 3 bases and the J gene lost 1 base, with 6 bases spanning the gap. The CDR3: CASSPGFNYGYTF. The CDR3 DNA reads TGTGCCAGCTCACCGGGATTTAACTATGGCTACACCTTC.

This clone was observed many times. The chain links TRBV19 to TRBJ1-2; TRBD1 agrees at 8 bases. V trimming: 6 bases; J trimming: 3 bases; junction bases outside the gene matches: 6. The germline gives CDR1 LNHDA, CDR2 SQIVND (reference sequence). The CDR3 loop spans 14 amino acids. DNA of the CDR3: TGTGCCAGTAGCCTTAACAGGGGGGACTATGGCTACACCTTC. Protein product: CASSLNRGDYGYTF.

This clone has a count of ten or more. The rearrangement links TRBV2 to TRBJ2-7; no definite D call. CDR3 length: 14 amino acids. V lost 8 bases and J lost 1, with 15 bases in between. Germline CDR1 is SNHLY and CDR2 is FYNNEI. CDR3 DNA: TGTGCCAGCGGATACTCCTCACCTTCCTACGAGCAGTACTTC. Translated, it gives CASGYSSPSYEQYF.

This clone was detected ten times or more. This rearrangement joins TRBV6-2 or TRBV6-3 to TRBJ2-7; 12 nucleotides line up with TRBD2. This CDR3 spans 15 amino acids. Germline assignment: CDR1 MNHEY and CDR2 SVGEGT. The V segment lost 7 bases and the J segment 6 bases; nucleotides outside the gene matches: 10. The DNA for the CDR3 is TGTGCCAGCACCCACACTAGCGGGAGGTCATCCGAGCAGTACTTC. Amino acid sequence: CASTHTSGRSSEQYF.

J is TRBJ1-4 and V is TRBV3-1; 9 bases align to TRBD1. The CDR3 loop spans 15 amino acids. The junction had 6 bases not matched to a gene; V was cut back by 4 bases and J by 6 bases. Per the germline V gene, CDR1 is LGHDT and CDR2 is YNNKEL (reference sequence). In DNA, the CDR3 is TGTGCCAGCAGCCCCTGGACAGGGGTGGATGAAAAACTGTTTTTT. Translating it yields CASSPWTGVDEKLFF. Drawing the rest from reference TRBV3-1 and TRBJ1-4, the complete variable domain is DTAVSQTPKYLVTQMGNDKSIKCEQNLGHDTMYWYKQDSKKFLKIMFSYNNKELIINETVPNRFSPKSPDKAHLNLHINSLELGDSAVYFCASSPWTGVDEKLFFGSGTQLSVL.

The V gene is TRBV27, the J gene TRBJ2-7, with 9 bases lining up with TRBD2. The CDR3 covers 14 residues. Per the germline V gene, CDR1 is MNHEY and CDR2 is SMNVEV (reference sequence). The J segment lost 7 bases and the V segment lost 5 bases, leaving 9 bases of the junction unmatched. In DNA, the CDR3 is TGTGCCAGCAGTCCACGAAGTAGCGGGGGAGAGCAGTACTTC. This gives the protein CASSPRSSGGEQYF.